This is a list of T cell receptor beta chains from one sample in a study of beta chain features in type 1 diabetes. Generated by immunoSEQ multiplex PCR, the TCRdb table keeps only in-frame clones and is missing some. The table records some 44,000 clones, about 51% of them present only once. The sequenced material came from Tregs from blood. These receptors all come from a woman aged 18-35 years in good health. The CDR3 runs from the conserved cysteine through the conserved F or W. Each record gives: D gene, J gene, V gene, clone size, CDR3 protein, CDR3 DNA. A D gene is named only where the DNA matches it firmly. Only some rows state a clone size, as once, few, many or a class for expanded clones.

TRBD1	TRBJ2-7	TRBV6-6	-	CASSYGDRFEQYF	TGTGCCAGCAGTTATGGGGACAGGTTCGAGCAGTACTTC
-	TRBJ2-1	TRBV5-1	-	CASRQYNEQFF	TGCGCCAGCAGGCAGTACAATGAGCAGTTCTTC
TRBD2	TRBJ2-5	TRBV29-1	few	CSVVAGTSGNSETQYF	TGCAGCGTTGTCGCGGGGACTAGCGGAAACAGTGAGACCCAGTACTTC
-	TRBJ2-5	TRBV4-2	-	CASSQALTSQETQYF	TGTGCCAGCAGCCAAGCCCTGACATCCCAAGAGACCCAGTACTTC
TRBD2	TRBJ2-1	TRBV27	-	CASSLVPSGRGYSYNEQFF	TGTGCCAGCAGTTTAGTTCCTAGCGGGAGGGGGTACTCCTACAATGAGCAGTTCTTC
-	TRBJ1-5	TRBV30	-	CAWTGSPGGNQPQHF	TGTGCCTGGACCGGGTCCCCAGGGGGCAATCAGCCCCAGCATTTT
-	TRBJ2-7	TRBV30	few	CAWSVWAGFSYEQYF	TGTGCCTGGAGTGTATGGGCAGGGTTCTCCTACGAGCAGTACTTC
-	TRBJ2-7	TRBV5-1	few	CASSSAGLAQGGSYEQYF	TGCGCCAGCAGCTCCGCGGGGCTAGCGCAAGGAGGCTCCTACGAGCAGTACTTC
TRBD2	TRBJ2-1	TRBV4-1	-	CASSQGEGRINNEQFF	TGCGCCAGCAGCCAAGGGGAGGGTAGGATAAACAATGAGCAGTTCTTC
TRBD1	TRBJ2-5	TRBV5-4	-	CASSPDRGPQETQYF	TGTGCCAGCAGCCCGGACAGGGGGCCTCAAGAGACCCAGTACTTC
-	TRBJ1-2	TRBV9	-	CASSVGQNYGYTF	TGTGCCAGCAGCGTAGGACAGAACTATGGCTACACCTTC
TRBD2	TRBJ2-5	TRBV29-1	-	CSARGDRSKETQYF	TGCAGCGCCCGGGGGGATCGGTCTAAAGAGACCCAGTACTTC
-	TRBJ1-5	TRBV6-5	few	CASSLRVGGNQPQHF	TGTGCCAGCAGTCTACGCGTTGGAGGCAATCAGCCCCAGCATTTT
-	TRBJ1-6	TRBV7-9	few	CASSLGRDSPLHF	TGTGCCAGCAGCTTAGGGCGGGATTCACCCCTCCACTTT
-	TRBJ1-5	TRBV7-2	few	CASSSGLIQNQPQHF	TGTGCCAGCAGCTCCGGACTGATACAGAATCAGCCCCAGCATTTT
-	TRBJ2-3	TRBV5-6	-	CASNPTGSYTQYF	TGTGCCAGCAACCCTACCGGGAGTTATACGCAGTATTTT
-	TRBJ2-7	TRBV6-1	-	CASRADYEQYF	TGTGCCAGCAGAGCGGACTACGAGCAGTACTTC
TRBD2	TRBJ2-1	TRBV5-1	-	CASSILAGGNYNEQFF	TGCGCCAGCAGCATTTTAGCGGGAGGGAACTACAATGAGCAGTTCTTC
-	TRBJ1-1	TRBV18	few	CASSPPSVNTEAFF	TGTGCCAGCTCACCACCCTCCGTGAACACTGAAGCTTTCTTT
TRBD1	TRBJ2-1	TRBV5-1	-	CASSSDRGPGFF	TGCGCCAGCAGCTCCGACAGGGGGCCAGGATTCTTC
-	TRBJ2-1	TRBV5-1	-	CASSLSPGGLGNEQFF	TGCGCCAGCAGCTTGTCGCCAGGGGGGTTGGGAAATGAGCAGTTCTTC
-	TRBJ2-7	TRBV7-2	-	CASSFRRAAVNEQYF	TGTGCCAGCAGCTTCCGGAGGGCCGCTGTTAACGAGCAGTACTTC
TRBD1	TRBJ1-5	TRBV6-1	once	CASSEWDSVNQPQHF	TGTGCCAGCAGTGAATGGGACAGCGTCAATCAGCCCCAGCATTTT
-	TRBJ2-7	TRBV5-1	-	CASSLAPTASYEQYF	TGCGCCAGCAGCTTGGCTCCGACAGCTTCCTACGAGCAGTACTTC
-	TRBJ2-1	TRBV19	-	CASKSRSGSSYNEQFF	TGTGCCAGTAAGTCGAGGAGCGGAAGCTCCTACAATGAGCAGTTCTTC
TRBD1	TRBJ2-2	TRBV7-2	-	CASSRRQGTGELFF	TGTGCCAGCAGCCGACGACAGGGCACCGGGGAGCTGTTTTTT
-	TRBJ1-1	TRBV30	few	CAWIGFRKGYTEAFF	TGTGCCTGGATTGGATTCCGGAAGGGGTACACTGAAGCTTTCTTT
TRBD2	TRBJ2-1	TRBV11-3	-	CASSIGTSGNWEQFF	TGTGCCAGCAGCATTGGGACTAGCGGGAATTGGGAGCAGTTCTTC
-	TRBJ2-2	TRBV5-1	-	CASRDTDTGELFF	TGCGCCAGCAGGGACACCGACACCGGGGAGCTGTTTTTT
TRBD2	TRBJ2-1	TRBV11-2	few	CASSPQPGTSGFNEQFF	TGTGCCAGCAGCCCCCAACCCGGGACTAGCGGGTTCAATGAGCAGTTCTTC
-	TRBJ1-1	TRBV4-2	-	CASSHIRQFAEAFF	TGTGCCAGCAGCCACATTCGACAGTTCGCTGAAGCTTTCTTT
TRBD2	TRBJ2-7	TRBV7-2	-	CASSLAEGGQYEQYF	TGTGCCAGCAGCTTAGCAGAGGGAGGGCAGTACGAGCAGTACTTC
TRBD1	TRBJ1-2	TRBV5-1	few	CASSPDGQGAYGYTF	TGCGCCAGCAGCCCCGACGGACAGGGGGCCTATGGCTACACCTTC
-	TRBJ2-7	TRBV7-2	-	CASSLVQVHEQYF	TGTGCCAGCAGCTTAGTTCAGGTCCACGAGCAGTACTTC
TRBD2	TRBJ2-1	TRBV7-2	-	CASRIAGSSYNEQFF	TGTGCCAGCAGAATAGCGGGGAGCTCCTACAATGAGCAGTTCTTC
TRBD2	TRBJ2-1	TRBV12-5	few	CASGIAGGRNEQFF	TGTGCTAGTGGGATAGCGGGAGGTCGGAATGAGCAGTTCTTC
TRBD1	TRBJ1-4	TRBV29-1	-	CSVARSGTGVGEKLFF	TGCAGCGTTGCTCGGTCGGGGACAGGGGTCGGGGAAAAACTGTTTTTT
-	TRBJ1-1	TRBV19	-	CASFLTAGHTRPPYEAFF	TGTGCCAGCTTCCTGACAGCAGGGCACACGCGGCCACCCTATGAAGCTTTCTTT
-	TRBJ2-7	TRBV6-5	-	CASSYRRFAYEQYF	TGTGCCAGCAGTTACCGGCGGTTTGCCTACGAGCAGTACTTC
TRBD1	TRBJ2-3	TRBV19	-	CASSKPQGVGTDTQYF	TGTGCCAGTAGTAAACCTCAGGGGGTTGGAACAGATACGCAGTATTTT
TRBD1	TRBJ1-5	TRBV19	few	CASRHRGFANQPQHF	TGTGCCAGTAGACACAGGGGCTTTGCCAATCAGCCCCAGCATTTT
TRBD2	TRBJ2-3	TRBV5-1	few	CASSFGLAGNLALTDTQYF	TGCGCCAGCAGCTTTGGACTAGCGGGTAATCTGGCCCTCACGGATACGCAGTATTTT